A single sample gave rise to the 13 T cell receptor beta chains below, sequenced in a study of blood T cell repertoires in COVID-19 (dated by TCRdb to about 2020). Library preparation employed the immunoSEQ multiplex PCR assay. TCRdb's version of the immuneACCESS table is confined to in-frame rearrangements and falls short of the full clone set. An unresolved V gene accounts for under half of the shortfall where checked; the remainder is of unknown origin. In this sample the table shows about 470,000 clones, around 90% of which occur a single time. 0.7% of the sample is held by the ten biggest clonotypes. The sequencing input was PBMCs or T cells enriched from blood (not recorded which). These receptors came from a woman between 18 and 30 years old who had recovered from COVID-19.

The CDR3 coding sequence is TGTGCCAGCAGCCTCGACAGCGACTATGGCTACACCTTC. Protein: CASSLDSDYGYTF. The rearrangement uses TRBV12-3 or TRBV12-4 and TRBJ1-2; a weak D match, TRBD1 (5 bases). The length of the CDR3 is 13 residues. V was pared by 6 bases and J by 3 bases, with 11 bases between.

The chain links TRBV27 to TRBJ2-1, with TRBD1 matching 7 bases. The CDR3 totals 16 residues. CDR1 is MNHEY and CDR2 is SMNVEV in the germline V gene (reference sequence). After removal of 5 bases from V and 5 bases from J, the junction contained 12 bases not matched to a gene. The CDR3 loop is CASSPTRQGPNNEQFF. The CDR3 bases are TGTGCCAGCAGTCCCACCCGACAGGGACCGAACAATGAGCAGTTCTTC.

The rearrangement uses TRBV13 and TRBJ2-7; weak D call: TRBD2 (6 bases). The germline V gene encodes CDR1 PRHDT and CDR2 FYEKMQ (reference sequence). V was pared by 5 bases and J by 6 bases, with 14 bases between. The CDR3 has 13 amino acids. The CDR3 DNA reads as TGTGCCAGCAGCCCGGCGGGACTTTCCGAGCAGTACTTC. Translating gives CASSPAGLSEQYF.

This chain links TRBV30 with TRBJ1-2; 9 bases match TRBD1. Germline V gives CDR1 GTSNPN, CDR2 SVGIG (reference sequence). CDR3 length: 16 amino acids. Unmatched junction bases numbered 8, after V lost 3 bases and J lost 0 bases. The CDR3 protein is CAWSHPGTGTNYGYTF. The CDR3 nucleotides read TGTGCCTGGAGCCACCCCGGGACAGGGACTAACTATGGCTACACCTTC.

CDR3 in DNA: TGTGCCAGCACCCTTCCGGGACAGGGAACCAATTCACCCCTCCACTTT. Protein sequence: CASTLPGQGTNSPLHF. This chain links TRBV7-8 with TRBJ1-6, with 9 bases matching TRBD1. This CDR3 has 16 residues. Germline V gene lookup returns CDR1 SGHVS and CDR2 FQNEAQ. V was pared by 7 bases and J by 7 bases, with 11 bases of the junction left unmatched.

This rearrangement joins TRBV6-6 to TRBJ1-2, with D tentatively TRBD1 (6 bases). CDR1 and CDR2 from the germline V gene are MNHNY and SVGAGI (reference sequence). This CDR3 region has 15 residues. The V and J ends lost 2 bases and 7 bases respectively, with 17 bases between them. CDR3 residues: CASSYEGGASGGYTF. For the CDR3, the DNA is TGTGCCAGCAGTTACGAGGGGGGGGCCTCGGGTGGCTACACCTTC.

This clone was counted a single time. CDR3 in amino acids: CASSPGQWNEQFF. The CDR3 DNA reads as TGTGCCAGCAGCCCGGGACAGTGGAATGAGCAGTTCTTC. The chain links TRBV12-3 or TRBV12-4 to TRBJ2-1; 7 nucleotides agree with TRBD1. The CDR3 runs 13 residues. V lost 6 bases, J lost 7 bases, and 6 bases stayed unmatched.

V gene TRBV10-1 combines with J gene TRBJ1-6; D not resolved. Germline V gene sequence: CDR1 WNHNN, CDR2 SYGVQD (reference sequence). CDR3 length: 12 amino acids. CDR3 in amino acids: CASGSPNSPLHF. CDR3 nucleotide sequence: TGCGCTTCGGGTAGTCCCAATTCACCCCTCCACTTT.

The genes are TRBV19 and TRBJ1-2; TRBD1 might be the D (6 bases). Per germline, CDR1 LNHDA and CDR2 SQIVND (reference sequence). The V and J ends lost 11 bases and 8 bases respectively, with 27 bases between them. This CDR3 contains 15 residues. The CDR3 bases are TGTGCCCCCCCGGGGGGGCAGCCTTATAAAAGGGGCTACACCTTC. Translated: CAPPGGQPYKRGYTF.

CDR3 sequence reads: CASSLLGEQFF. CDR3 nucleotides: TGTGCCAGCAGCTTACTAGGGGAGCAGTTCTTC. The gene calls are TRBV5-6 and TRBJ2-1; possibly TRBD2 for D (5 bases). The CDR3 totals 11 residues. Trimming stripped 2 bases from V and 10 bases from J, with 7 bases between. The germline V gene encodes CDR1 SGHDT and CDR2 YYEEEE.

The J gene is TRBJ1-2, the V gene TRBV5-1, with D possibly TRBD1 on 6 matching bases. The CDR3 is made up of 16 amino acids. Per germline, CDR1 SGHRS and CDR2 YFSETQ. V lost 4 bases, J lost 5 bases, and 21 bases lay in between. The CDR3 region is CASSLYSPQGMYGYTF. The CDR3 DNA reads as TGCGCCAGCAGCCTATACTCCCCACAGGGAATGTATGGCTACACCTTC.

This chain links TRBV13 with TRBJ1-3, with 7 nucleotides matching TRBD1. CDR1 is PRHDT, CDR2 FYEKMQ, per germline (reference sequence). J was trimmed by 0 bases and V by 4 bases; bases with no gene match: 9. The CDR3 is 17 residues long. This CDR3 reads CASSSRVDRYSGNTIYF. In nucleotides, the CDR3 is TGTGCCAGCAGCTCGCGAGTGGACAGGTACTCTGGAAACACCATATATTTT.

There are a few counts of this clone. V gene TRBV15 combines with J gene TRBJ1-3; D unclear. With 7 bases removed from V and 0 bases from J, the gap between germline ends came to 10 bases. The CDR3 consists of 14 residues. Germline V gene sequence: CDR1 LNHNV, CDR2 YYDKDF (reference sequence). For the CDR3, the DNA is TGTGCCACCAAGATAACCGGCTCTGGAAACACCATATATTTT. This encodes CATKITGSGNTIYF.